These 10 T cell receptor beta chains share one sample of origin, sequenced in a study of T cell responses to AZD1222 COVID-19 vaccine. Here immunoSEQ multiplex PCR was the method, and the copy in TCRdb shows in-frame clones only, minus some. Of under 120,000 clones listed, about 93% are singletons. Sequencing was performed on peripheral blood, taken on day 0 of AZD1222 vaccination. These receptors all stem from an adult in good health.

The chain has TRBV5-4 and TRBJ2-3; D might be TRBD1 (6 bases). In germline, CDR1 is SGHNT, CDR2 YYREEE (reference sequence). V gave up 2 bases and J gave up 3 bases, with 7 bases separating them. This CDR3 has 13 residues. The CDR3 DNA reads TGTGCCAGCAGCTTCAGGGGTACAGATACGCAGTATTTT. This gives the protein CASSFRGTDTQYF.

This sequence joins TRBV27 and TRBJ1-1; D perhaps matches TRBD1 (5 bases). Germline V gene data show CDR1 as MNHEY and CDR2 as SMNVEV (reference sequence). With 4 bases removed from V and 11 bases from J, the gap between germline ends came to 14 bases. The CDR3 loop spans 12 amino acids. CDR3 coding DNA: TGTGCCAGCAGTTCTTTCACGGGGACGGCTTTCTTT. It is translated as CASSSFTGTAFF.

The CDR3 region is CASSSSGLAGDNEQFF. CDR3 sequence (DNA): TGTGCCAGCAGCTCATCGGGACTAGCGGGAGACAATGAGCAGTTCTTC. The chain combines TRBV7-3 with TRBJ2-1; the match to TRBD2 covers 14 bases. CDR3 size: 16 residues. The J segment lost 5 bases and the V segment lost 4 bases, leaving 4 bases of the junction unmatched. Germline V gene sequence: CDR1 SGHTA, CDR2 FQGTGA.

This chain joins TRBV10-3 and TRBJ1-2; D is unresolved. Germline loops: CDR1 ENHRY, CDR2 SYGVKD. Trimming stripped 4 bases from V and 0 bases from J, with 9 bases between. CDR3 size: 14 residues. In nucleotides, the CDR3 is TGTGCCATCAGTGCCGCTGCAGCTAACTATGGCTACACCTTC. This codes for CAISAAAANYGYTF.

V usage is TRBV7-2 and J usage is TRBJ1-1; no definite D call. This CDR3 comprises 13 residues. Deletions cut 3 bases from V and 1 base from J, with 6 bases between. Germline V gives CDR1 SGHTA, CDR2 FQGNSA. This chain's CDR3 is CASSFTENTEAFF. Here the CDR3 DNA reads TGTGCCAGCAGCTTCACAGAGAACACTGAAGCTTTCTTT.

The chain uses TRBV4-2 and TRBJ2-5, with TRBD2 matching 7 bases. The CDR3 runs to 14 residues. CDR1 is LGHNA, CDR2 YNFKEQ, per germline. Germline trimming cut 1 base from V and 5 bases from J; bases unmatched to any gene: 4. Here the CDR3 DNA reads TGTGCCAGCAGCCAAGCGGGAGGCGTGGAGACCCAGTACTTC. Encoded protein: CASSQAGGVETQYF.

This clone showed up just once. V and J are TRBV5-1 and TRBJ1-2, with 11 bases aligning to TRBD1. The CDR3 length is 15 residues. The V gene's germline CDR1 is SGHRS and CDR2 YFSETQ. The J segment lost 8 bases and the V segment lost 2 bases, leaving 8 bases of the junction unmatched. The CDR3 sequence: CASSFEGTGGAGYTF. DNA of the CDR3: TGCGCCAGCAGCTTCGAAGGGACAGGGGGAGCGGGCTACACCTTC.

This clone has only one observation. V is TRBV6-4 and J is TRBJ2-2; D might be TRBD1 (5 bases). The CDR3 runs 14 residues. The germline V gene has CDR1 MRHNA and CDR2 SNTAGT. With 7 bases removed from V and 2 bases from J, the gap between germline ends came to 11 bases. The chain's CDR3 is CASKSDRNTGELFF. CDR3 in DNA: TGTGCCAGCAAGTCTGACAGAAACACCGGGGAGCTGTTTTTT.

The chain is built from TRBV3-1 (or the pseudogene TRBV3-2) and TRBJ2-2, with D tentatively TRBD2 (6 bases). Germline V lookup: CDR1 LGHDT, CDR2 YNNKEL (reference sequence). V shed 4 bases and J shed 7 bases, with 10 bases lying between them. This CDR3 is built from 13 residues. The CDR3 DNA reads TGTGCCAGCAGCCGGGGGGACTTCGGGGAGCTGTTTTTT. Translating it yields CASSRGDFGELFF.

The V call is TRBV4-1, the J call TRBJ2-6; D gene unclear. This CDR3 region has 19 residues. Trimming left V 1 base short and J 0 bases short, with 16 bases between. The V gene's germline CDR1 is MGHRA and CDR2 YSYEKL. CDR3 protein: CASSQVNLGISSGANVLTF. CDR3 DNA sequence: TGCGCCAGCAGCCAAGTAAACCTAGGTATAAGCTCTGGGGCCAACGTCCTGACTTTC.